This TCR beta chain was sequenced in a study of OX40 agonist ivuxolimab in advanced cancers. This clone appeared a few times. Losses at the gene ends were 5 bases for V and 6 bases for J; bases not matched to a gene: 8. This CDR3 is built from 16 residues. Germline CDR1 reads SGHTA; CDR2 reads FQGTGA. TCRdb keeps only in-frame clones here, not all; method: immunoSEQ multiplex PCR. The sample includes under 75,000 clones, 80% to 90% seen only once; the top ten take about 0.78%. The clonotype originates from an adult with an advanced solid tumor such as melanoma, head and neck, liver or kidney cancer. This rearrangement joins TRBV7-3 to TRBJ2-2, with 11 bases matching TRBD2. Sequenced here: CD4+ or CD8+ T cells sorted from blood, sampled in a trial of the OX40 agonist ivuxolimab. For the CDR3, the DNA is TGTGCCAGCAGCCTCCTAGCGGGGGGTTCCTCCGGGGAGCTGTTTTTT. Amino acids: CASSLLAGGSSGELFF. Full variable domain (outside the CDR3, taken from reference TRBV7-3 and TRBJ2-2): GAGVSQTPSNKVTEKGKYVELRCDPISGHTALYWYRQSLGQGPEFLIYFQGTGAADDSGLPNDRFFAVRPEGSVSTLKIQRTERGDSAVYLCASSLLAGGSSGELFFGEGSRLTVL.